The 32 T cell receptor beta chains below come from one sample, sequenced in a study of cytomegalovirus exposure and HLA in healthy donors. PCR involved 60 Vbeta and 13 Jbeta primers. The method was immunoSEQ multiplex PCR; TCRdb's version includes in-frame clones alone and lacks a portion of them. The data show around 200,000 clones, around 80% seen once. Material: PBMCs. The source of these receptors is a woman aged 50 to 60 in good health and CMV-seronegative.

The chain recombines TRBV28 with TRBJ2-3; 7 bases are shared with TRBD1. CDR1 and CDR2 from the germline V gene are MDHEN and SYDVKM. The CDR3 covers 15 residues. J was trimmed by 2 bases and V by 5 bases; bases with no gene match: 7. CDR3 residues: CASSHFDRDTDTQYF. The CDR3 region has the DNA TGTGCCAGCAGTCACTTCGACAGGGACACAGATACGCAGTATTTT.

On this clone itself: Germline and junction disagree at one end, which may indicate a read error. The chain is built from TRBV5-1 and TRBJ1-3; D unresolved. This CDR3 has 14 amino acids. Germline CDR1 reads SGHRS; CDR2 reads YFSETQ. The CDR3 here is CASSPRRSGNAIYF. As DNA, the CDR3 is TGCGCCAGCAGCCCCCGGAGGTCAGGAAACGCCATATATTTT.

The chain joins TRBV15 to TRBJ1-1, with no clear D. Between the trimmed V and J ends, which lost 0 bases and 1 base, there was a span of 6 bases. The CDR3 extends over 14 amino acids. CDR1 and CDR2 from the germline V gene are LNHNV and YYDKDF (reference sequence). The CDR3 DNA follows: TGTGCCACCAGCAGAGATTTAAAGAACACTGAAGCTTTCTTT. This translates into CATSRDLKNTEAFF.

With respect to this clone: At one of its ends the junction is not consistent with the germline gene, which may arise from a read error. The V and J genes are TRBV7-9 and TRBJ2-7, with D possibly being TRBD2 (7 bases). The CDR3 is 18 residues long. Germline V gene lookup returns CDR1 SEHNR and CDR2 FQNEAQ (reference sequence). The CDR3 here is CSSSPPRGARAGIYEQYF. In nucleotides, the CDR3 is TGTTCCAGCAGCCCCCCCAGGGGAGCCCGAGCGGGAATCTACGAGCAGTACTTC.

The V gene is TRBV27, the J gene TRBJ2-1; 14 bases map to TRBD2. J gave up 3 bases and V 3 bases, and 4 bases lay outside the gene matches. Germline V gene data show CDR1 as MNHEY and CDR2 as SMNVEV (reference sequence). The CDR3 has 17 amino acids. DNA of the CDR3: TGTGCCAGCAGTTTTCAGACTAGCGGGAGGGTCTACAATGAGCAGTTCTTC. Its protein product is CASSFQTSGRVYNEQFF.

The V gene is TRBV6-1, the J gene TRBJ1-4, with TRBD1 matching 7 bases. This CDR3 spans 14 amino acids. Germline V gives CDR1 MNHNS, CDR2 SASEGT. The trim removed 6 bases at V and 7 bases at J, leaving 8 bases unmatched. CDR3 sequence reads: CASRTGQSGEKLFF. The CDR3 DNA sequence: TGTGCCAGCAGGACGGGACAGTCGGGTGAAAAACTGTTTTTT.

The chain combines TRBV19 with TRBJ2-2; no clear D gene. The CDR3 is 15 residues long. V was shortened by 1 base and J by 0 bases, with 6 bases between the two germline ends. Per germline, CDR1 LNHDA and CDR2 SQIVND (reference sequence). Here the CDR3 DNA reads TGTGCCAGTAGTATAGGACAAGCGAACACCGGGGAGCTGTTTTTT. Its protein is CASSIGQANTGELFF.

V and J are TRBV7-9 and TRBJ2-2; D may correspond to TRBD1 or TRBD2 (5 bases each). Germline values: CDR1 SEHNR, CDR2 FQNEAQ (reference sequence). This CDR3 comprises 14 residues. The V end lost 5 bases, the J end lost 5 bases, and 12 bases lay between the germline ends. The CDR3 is CASSVGTGTGELFF. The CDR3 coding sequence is TGTGCCAGCAGCGTAGGGACGGGGACCGGGGAGCTGTTTTTT.

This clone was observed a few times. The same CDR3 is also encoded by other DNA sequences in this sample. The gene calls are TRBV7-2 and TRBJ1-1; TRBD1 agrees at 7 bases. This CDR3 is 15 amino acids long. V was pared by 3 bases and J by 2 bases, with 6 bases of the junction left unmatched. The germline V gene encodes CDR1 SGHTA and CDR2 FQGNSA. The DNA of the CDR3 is TGTGCCAGCAGCTTGAAGGGGACAGCAAACACTGAAGCTTTCTTT. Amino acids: CASSLKGTANTEAFF.

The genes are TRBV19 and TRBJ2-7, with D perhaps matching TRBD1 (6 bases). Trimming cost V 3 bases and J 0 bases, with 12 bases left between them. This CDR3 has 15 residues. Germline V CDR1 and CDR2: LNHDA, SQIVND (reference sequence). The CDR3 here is CASSITGPTSYEQYF. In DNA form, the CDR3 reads TGTGCCAGTAGTATTACAGGGCCTACCTCCTACGAGCAGTACTTC. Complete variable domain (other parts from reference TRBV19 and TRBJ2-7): DGGITQSPKYLFRKEGQNVTLSCEQNLNHDAMYWYRQDPGQGLRLIYYSQIVNDFQKGDIAEGYSVSREKKESFPLTVTSAQKNPTAFYLCASSITGPTSYEQYFGPGTRLTVT.

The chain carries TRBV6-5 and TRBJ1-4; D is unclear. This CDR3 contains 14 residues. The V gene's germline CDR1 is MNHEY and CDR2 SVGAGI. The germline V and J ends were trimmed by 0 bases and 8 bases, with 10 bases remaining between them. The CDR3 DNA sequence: TGTGCCAGCAGTTACTCGAGGGCATTGGAAAAACTGTTTTTT. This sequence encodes CASSYSRALEKLFF.

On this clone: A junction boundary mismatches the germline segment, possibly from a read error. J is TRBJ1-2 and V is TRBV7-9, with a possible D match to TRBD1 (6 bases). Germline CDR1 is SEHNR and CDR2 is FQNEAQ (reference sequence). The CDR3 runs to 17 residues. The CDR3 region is CSSSLDPRTEANYGYTF. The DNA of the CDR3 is TGTTCCAGCAGCTTAGACCCTAGGACAGAAGCTAACTATGGCTACACCTTC.

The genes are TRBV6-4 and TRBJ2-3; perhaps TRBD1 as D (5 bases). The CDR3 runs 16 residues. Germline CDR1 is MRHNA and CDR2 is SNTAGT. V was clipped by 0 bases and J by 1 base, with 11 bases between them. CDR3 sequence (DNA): TGTGCCAGCAGTGACTCATCAGGGAAACGCACAGATACGCAGTATTTT. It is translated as CASSDSSGKRTDTQYF.

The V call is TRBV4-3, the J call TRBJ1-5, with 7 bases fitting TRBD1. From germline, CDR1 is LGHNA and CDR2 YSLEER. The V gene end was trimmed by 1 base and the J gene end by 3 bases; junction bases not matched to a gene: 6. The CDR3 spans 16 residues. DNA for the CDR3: TGCGCCAGCAGCCAAGCCGCCGGGACAGACAATCAGCCCCAGCATTTT. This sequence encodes CASSQAAGTDNQPQHF.

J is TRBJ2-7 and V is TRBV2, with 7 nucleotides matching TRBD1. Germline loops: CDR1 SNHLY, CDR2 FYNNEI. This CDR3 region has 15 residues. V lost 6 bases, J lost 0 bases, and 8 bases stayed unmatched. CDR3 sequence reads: CASSPFPGGSYEQYF. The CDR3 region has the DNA TGTGCCAGCAGCCCTTTTCCAGGGGGCTCCTACGAGCAGTACTTC.

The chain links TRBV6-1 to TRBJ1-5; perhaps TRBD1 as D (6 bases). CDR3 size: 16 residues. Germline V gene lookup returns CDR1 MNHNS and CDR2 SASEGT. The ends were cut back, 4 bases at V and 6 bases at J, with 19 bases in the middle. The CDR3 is CASSGGSLTGSQPQHF. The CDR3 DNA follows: TGTGCCAGCAGTGGGGGTTCCCTTACAGGGAGTCAGCCCCAGCATTTT.

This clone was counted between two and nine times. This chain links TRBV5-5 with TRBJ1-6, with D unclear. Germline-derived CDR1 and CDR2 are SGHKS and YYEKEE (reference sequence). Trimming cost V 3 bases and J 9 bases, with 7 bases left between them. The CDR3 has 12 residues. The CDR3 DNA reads TGTGCCAGCAGCTCCTCCCTTTCACCCCTCCACTTT. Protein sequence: CASSSSLSPLHF.

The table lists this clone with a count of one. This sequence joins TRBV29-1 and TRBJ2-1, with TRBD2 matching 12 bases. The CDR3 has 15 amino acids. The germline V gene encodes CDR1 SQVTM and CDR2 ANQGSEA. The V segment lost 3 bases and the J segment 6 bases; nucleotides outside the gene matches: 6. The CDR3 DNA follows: TGCAGCGTTGAGCTTTGGACTAGCGGGGTCAATGAGCAGTTCTTC. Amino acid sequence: CSVELWTSGVNEQFF.

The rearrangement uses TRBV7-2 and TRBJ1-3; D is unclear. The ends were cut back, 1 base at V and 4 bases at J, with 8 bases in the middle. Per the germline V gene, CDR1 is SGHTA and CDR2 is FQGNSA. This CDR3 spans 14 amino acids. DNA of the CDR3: TGTGCCAGCAGCTTAGGGCAACGAGGAAACACCATATATTTT. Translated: CASSLGQRGNTIYF.

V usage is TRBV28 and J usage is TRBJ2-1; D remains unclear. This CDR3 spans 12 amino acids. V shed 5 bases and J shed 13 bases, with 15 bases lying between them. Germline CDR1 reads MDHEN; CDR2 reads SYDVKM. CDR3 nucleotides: TGTGCCAGCAGTATAAATCTTGTGTATCAGTTCTTC. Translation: CASSINLVYQFF. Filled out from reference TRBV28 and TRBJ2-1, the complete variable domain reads DVKVTQSSRYLVKRTGEKVFLECVQDMDHENMFWYRQDPGLGLRLIYFSYDVKMKEKGDIPEGYSVSREKKERFSLILESASTNQTSMYLCASSINLVYQFFGPGTRLTVL.

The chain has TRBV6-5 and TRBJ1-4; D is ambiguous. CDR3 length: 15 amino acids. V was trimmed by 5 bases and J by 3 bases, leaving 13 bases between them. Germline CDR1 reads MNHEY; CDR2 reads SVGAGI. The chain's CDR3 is CASSGGGRPNEKLFF. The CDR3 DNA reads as TGTGCCAGCAGTGGCGGAGGGAGACCTAATGAAAAACTGTTTTTT.

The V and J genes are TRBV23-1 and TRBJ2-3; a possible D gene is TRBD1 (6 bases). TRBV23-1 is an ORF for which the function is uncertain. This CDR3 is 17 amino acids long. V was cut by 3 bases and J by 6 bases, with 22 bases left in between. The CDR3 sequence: CASSQSSPDSPRDTQYF. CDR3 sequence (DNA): TGCGCCAGCAGTCAGTCGAGCCCGGACAGCCCACGGGATACGCAGTATTTT.

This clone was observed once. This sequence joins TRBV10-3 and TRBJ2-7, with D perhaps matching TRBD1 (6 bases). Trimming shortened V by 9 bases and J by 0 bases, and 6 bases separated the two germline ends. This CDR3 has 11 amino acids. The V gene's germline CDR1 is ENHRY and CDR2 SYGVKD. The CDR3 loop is CAIGGSYEQYF. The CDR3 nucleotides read TGTGCCATAGGGGGCTCCTACGAGCAGTACTTC.

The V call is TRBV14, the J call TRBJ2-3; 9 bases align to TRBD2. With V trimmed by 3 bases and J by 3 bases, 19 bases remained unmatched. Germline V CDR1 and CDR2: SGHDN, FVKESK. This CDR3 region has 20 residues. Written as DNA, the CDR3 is TGTGCCAGCAGCCACGATTCGACTAGCGGTATCCTCCGGGGGACAGATACGCAGTATTTT. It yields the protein CASSHDSTSGILRGTDTQYF.

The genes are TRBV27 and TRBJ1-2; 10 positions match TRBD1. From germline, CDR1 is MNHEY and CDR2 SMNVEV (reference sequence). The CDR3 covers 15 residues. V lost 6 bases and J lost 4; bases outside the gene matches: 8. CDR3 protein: CASSRRDRGIYGYTF. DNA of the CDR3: TGTGCCAGCAGCCGAAGGGACAGGGGAATCTATGGCTACACCTTC.

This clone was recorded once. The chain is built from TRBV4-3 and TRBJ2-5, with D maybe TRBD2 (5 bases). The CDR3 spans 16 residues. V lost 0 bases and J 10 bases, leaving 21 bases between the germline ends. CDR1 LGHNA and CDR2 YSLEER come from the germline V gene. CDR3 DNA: TGCGCCAGCAGCCAAGATTCCCGGGGAACCCAGGATGGCCAGTACTTC. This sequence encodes CASSQDSRGTQDGQYF.

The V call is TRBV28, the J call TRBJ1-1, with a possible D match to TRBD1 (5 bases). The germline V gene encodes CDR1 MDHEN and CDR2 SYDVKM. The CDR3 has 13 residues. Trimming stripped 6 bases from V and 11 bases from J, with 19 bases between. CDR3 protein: CASSLRAGKKAFF. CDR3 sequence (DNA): TGTGCCAGCAGCCTCCGGGCAGGGAAGAAGGCTTTCTTT.

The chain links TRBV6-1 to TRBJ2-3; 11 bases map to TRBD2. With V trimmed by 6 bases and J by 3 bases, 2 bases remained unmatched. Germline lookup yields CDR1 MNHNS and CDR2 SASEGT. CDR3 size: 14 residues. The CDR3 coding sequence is TGTGCCAGCAGACCTAGCGGGGGGACAGATACGCAGTATTTT. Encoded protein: CASRPSGGTDTQYF.

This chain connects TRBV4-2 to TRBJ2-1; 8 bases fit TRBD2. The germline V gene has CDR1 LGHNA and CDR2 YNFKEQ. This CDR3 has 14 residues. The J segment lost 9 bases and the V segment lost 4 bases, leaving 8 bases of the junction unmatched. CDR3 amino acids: CASSPGLASSEQFF. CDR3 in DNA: TGTGCCAGCAGCCCCGGACTAGCATCGAGTGAGCAGTTCTTC.

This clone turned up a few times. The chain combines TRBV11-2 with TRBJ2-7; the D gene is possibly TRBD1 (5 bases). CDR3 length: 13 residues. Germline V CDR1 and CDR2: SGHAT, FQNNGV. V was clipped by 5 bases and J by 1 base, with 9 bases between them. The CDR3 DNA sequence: TGTGCCAGCAGCCGACAGCTTTCCTACGAGCAGTACTTC. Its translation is CASSRQLSYEQYF.

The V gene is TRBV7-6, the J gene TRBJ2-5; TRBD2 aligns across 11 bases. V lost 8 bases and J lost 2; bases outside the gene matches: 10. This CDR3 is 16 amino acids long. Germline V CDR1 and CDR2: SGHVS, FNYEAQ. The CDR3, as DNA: TGTGCCAGCGGGCCCCGACTAGCGGGGCTACAAGAGACCCAGTACTTC. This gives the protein CASGPRLAGLQETQYF.

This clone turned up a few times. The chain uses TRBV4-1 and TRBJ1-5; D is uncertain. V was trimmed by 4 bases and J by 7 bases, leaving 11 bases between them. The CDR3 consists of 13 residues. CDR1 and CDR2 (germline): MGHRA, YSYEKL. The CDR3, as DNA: TGCGCCAGCAGCCCCCATCGGGAACAGCCCCAGCATTTT. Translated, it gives CASSPHREQPQHF.